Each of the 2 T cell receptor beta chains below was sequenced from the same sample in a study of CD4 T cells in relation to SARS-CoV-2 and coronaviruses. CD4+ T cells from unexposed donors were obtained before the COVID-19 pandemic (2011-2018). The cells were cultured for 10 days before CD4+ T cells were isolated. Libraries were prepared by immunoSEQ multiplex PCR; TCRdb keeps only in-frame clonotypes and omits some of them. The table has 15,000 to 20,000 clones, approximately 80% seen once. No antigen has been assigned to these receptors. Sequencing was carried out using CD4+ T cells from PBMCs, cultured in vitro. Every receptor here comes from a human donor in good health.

The CDR3 reads CASSMSINQPQHF. CDR3 bases: TGTGCCAGCTCGATGTCCATCAATCAGCCCCAGCATTTT. The gene calls are TRBV18 and TRBJ1-5, with no clear D. The CDR3 length is 13 residues. Trimming cost V 6 bases and J 3 bases, with 9 bases left between them. The germline CDR1 and CDR2 sequences are KGHSH and LQKENI.

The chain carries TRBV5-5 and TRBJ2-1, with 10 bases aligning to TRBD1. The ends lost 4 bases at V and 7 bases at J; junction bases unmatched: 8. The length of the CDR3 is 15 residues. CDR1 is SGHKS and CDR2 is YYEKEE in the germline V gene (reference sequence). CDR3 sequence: CASSQGQGRVNEQFF. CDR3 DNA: TGTGCCAGCAGCCAGGGACAGGGGCGGGTTAATGAGCAGTTCTTC.